This T cell receptor beta chain was documented in a study of T cell repertoires in cytomegalovirus infection. The overall study: Carrying CMV and the relevant HLA type showed in public TCR beta signatures.

Study-wide findings and caveats: The ex vivo response showed dominance by HLA-C-restricted CMV-specific TCR beta clonotypes.

The CDR3 runs 16 residues. The germline V gene encodes CDR1 SQVTM and CDR2 ANQGSEA. Trimming cost V 6 bases and J 7 bases; bases outside gene matches: 17. TCRdb reprocessed the reads with MiXCR, giving one entry per CDR3 protein. The profile shows 560,000 or so distinct CDR3 sequences, 16% of them singletons. This clonotype was observed a handful of times. What it binds is not known. Sequenced material: CD8+ T cells from PBMCs. This sequence originates from a human donor in good health (CMV status not recorded). Some clones in this sample may be carry-over from other donors' samples. The chain couples TRBV29-1 to TRBJ2-2, with TRBD2 matching 7 bases. CDR3 sequence (DNA): TGCAGCGTAATTCCTACTAGCGTCAATCCGGGCGGGGAGCTGTTTTTT. This gives the protein CSVIPTSVNPGGELFF.